Following are 20 T cell receptor beta chains from one sample sequenced in a study of T cell repertoires in cytomegalovirus infection. Their target antigens are unknown. TCRdb reanalysed the reads using MiXCR and keeps one entry per CDR3 protein. Among some 560,000 distinct CDR3 sequences listed, roughly 43% were seen once. Sequences were derived from cultured PBMCs, sampled from culture after CMV antigen stimulation. These receptor sequences come from a human donor in good health (CMV status not recorded). Some clones in this sample may be carry-over from other donors' samples.

The V and J genes are TRBV6-5 and TRBJ1-1; D is undetermined. The germline V gene has CDR1 MNHEY and CDR2 SVGAGI. The CDR3 length is 13 residues. The V gene lost 7 bases and the J gene lost 2 bases, with 11 bases spanning the gap. CDR3 residues: CASKILTNTEAFF. In DNA form, the CDR3 reads TGTGCCAGCAAGATCTTGACAAACACTGAAGCTTTCTTT.

This clonotype was observed a handful of times. The J gene is TRBJ1-1, the V gene TRBV12-3 or TRBV12-4, with TRBD1 matching 7 bases. Losses at the gene ends were 6 bases for V and 4 bases for J; bases not matched to a gene: 8. This CDR3 is built from 14 residues. The CDR3 region has the DNA TGTGCCAGCAGCCCCGACAGGGTGAGCACTGAAGCTTTCTTT. Translating gives CASSPDRVSTEAFF.

The J gene is TRBJ2-6, the V gene TRBV10-3, with TRBD1 identical over 8 bases. Trimming removed 4 bases from V and 1 base from J; junction bases left unmatched: 9. This CDR3 spans 18 amino acids. CDR1 is ENHRY and CDR2 is SYGVKD in the germline V gene. The CDR3 DNA sequence: TGTGCCATCAGTGGAACCGGGACAGGAATGTCTGGGGCCAACGTCCTGACTTTC. Protein: CAISGTGTGMSGANVLTF.

The table lists this clonotype with a count of one. This chain joins TRBV20-1 and TRBJ1-5; 7 bases line up with TRBD1. This CDR3 contains 14 residues. Losses at the gene ends were 5 bases for V and 4 bases for J; bases not matched to a gene: 8. Germline V CDR1 and CDR2: DFQATT, SNEGSKA (reference sequence). Here the CDR3 reads CSAPRGQLNQPQHF. The CDR3 region has the DNA TGCAGTGCTCCACGGGGACAGTTGAATCAGCCCCAGCATTTT.

The CDR3 DNA reads TGTGCCAGCAGACCCAGGGGGCCGGTGGGCTATGGCTACACCTTC. This gives the protein CASRPRGPVGYGYTF. The chain has TRBV28 and TRBJ1-2; 8 positions match TRBD1. CDR1 is MDHEN and CDR2 is SYDVKM in the germline V gene. The ends lost 6 bases at V and 4 bases at J; junction bases unmatched: 10. This CDR3 spans 15 amino acids.

A few counts support this clonotype. This chain uses TRBV7-9 with TRBJ2-1; TRBD2 matches at 11 bases. In germline, CDR1 is SEHNR, CDR2 FQNEAQ (reference sequence). The CDR3 is made up of 16 amino acids. With V trimmed by 4 bases and J by 4 bases, 6 bases remained unmatched. The CDR3, as DNA: TGTGCCAGCAGCTCCATAAGACTAGCGGGGTACAATGAGCAGTTCTTC. Its translation: CASSSIRLAGYNEQFF.

This clonotype is a singleton in its sample. The chain carries TRBV20-1 and TRBJ2-3, with TRBD2 identical over 12 bases. J lost 1 base, V lost 6 bases, and 11 bases had no gene match. This CDR3 is built from 17 residues. Germline CDR1 reads DFQATT; CDR2 reads SNEGSKA (reference sequence). The CDR3 here is CSAPTSGRRGGTDTQYF. Here the CDR3 DNA reads TGCAGTGCACCTACTAGCGGGAGGCGCGGGGGCACAGATACGCAGTATTTT.

This sequence joins TRBV5-4 and TRBJ2-1, with D perhaps TRBD2 (6 bases). CDR1 is SGHNT and CDR2 is YYREEE in the germline V gene (reference sequence). This CDR3 spans 15 amino acids. V gave up 4 bases and J gave up 7 bases, with 18 bases separating them. The CDR3 region is CASSQLGKAGNEQFF. The CDR3 DNA follows: TGTGCCAGCAGCCAACTAGGGAAGGCGGGGAATGAGCAGTTCTTC. The variable domain in full, with the rest retrieved from reference TRBV5-4 and TRBJ2-1, is ETGVTQSPTHLIKTRGQQVTLRCSSQSGHNTVSWYQQALGQGPQFIFQYYREEENGRGNFPPRFSGLQFPNYSSELNVNALELDDSALYLCASSQLGKAGNEQFFGPGTRLTVL.

V gene TRBV20-1 combines with J gene TRBJ1-2; D ambiguous. This CDR3 has 14 amino acids. Germline CDR1 reads DFQATT; CDR2 reads SNEGSKA (reference sequence). V gave up 0 bases and J gave up 6 bases, with 14 bases separating them. CDR3 in DNA: TGCAGTGCTAGAGATGGTAGGGAGGTAGATGGCTACACCTTC. It yields the protein CSARDGREVDGYTF.

This clonotype was recorded many times. This chain uses TRBV7-2 with TRBJ2-3, with 8 bases aligning to TRBD2. The CDR3 runs 16 residues. J gave up 5 bases and V 0 bases, and 7 bases lay outside the gene matches. From germline, CDR1 is SGHTA and CDR2 FQGNSA. For the CDR3, the DNA is TGTGCCAGCAGCTTAGCCTTAGCGGGAACTGTAGATACGCAGTATTTT. Translating it yields CASSLALAGTVDTQYF.

This clonotype was counted only a few times. J is TRBJ2-5 and V is TRBV7-2; 9 bases are shared with TRBD2. The CDR3 spans 16 residues. Germline CDR1 and CDR2: SGHTA and FQGNSA. Trimming removed 0 bases from V and 1 base from J; junction bases left unmatched: 3. CDR3 coding DNA: TGTGCCAGCAGCTTAGCAATGACTAGCGGCCAAGAGACCCAGTACTTC. Translating gives CASSLAMTSGQETQYF.

The chain has TRBV6-6 and TRBJ2-6; 7 nucleotides match TRBD1. Trimming cost V 4 bases and J 4 bases; bases outside gene matches: 10. The germline V gene has CDR1 MNHNY and CDR2 SVGAGI (reference sequence). The CDR3 totals 17 residues. This CDR3 is CASSSRNRGTGANVLTF. Here the CDR3 DNA reads TGTGCCAGCAGTTCCCGTAACAGGGGTACAGGGGCCAACGTCCTGACTTTC.

V gene TRBV19 combines with J gene TRBJ2-4; D uncertain. Germline CDR1 and CDR2: LNHDA and SQIVND (reference sequence). The CDR3 has 14 amino acids. The V end was cut by 7 bases, the J end by 1 base, with 11 bases between. CDR3 in DNA: TGTGCCAGTACCTCGAATAATGCCAAAAACATTCAGTACTTC. Translation: CASTSNNAKNIQYF. The complete variable domain, with remaining parts taken from reference TRBV19 and TRBJ2-4, reads DGGITQSPKYLFRKEGQNVTLSCEQNLNHDAMYWYRQDPGQGLRLIYYSQIVNDFQKGDIAEGYSVSREKKESFPLTVTSAQKNPTAFYLCASTSNNAKNIQYFGAGTRLSVL.

This clonotype was observed at least ten times. The chain combines TRBV7-2 with TRBJ2-7; unclear D gene. The CDR3 has 17 amino acids. CDR1 and CDR2 from the germline V gene are SGHTA and FQGNSA. The V gene lost 0 bases and the J gene lost 3 bases, with 18 bases spanning the gap. CDR3 DNA sequence: TGTGCCAGCAGCTTAGCCTACACCCGTGGGGTAGGCTACGAGCAGTACTTC. It specifies CASSLAYTRGVGYEQYF.

This clonotype was counted only a few times. The chain combines TRBV5-1 with TRBJ2-2; perhaps TRBD1 as D (5 bases). V was cut by 0 bases and J by 3 bases, with 12 bases left in between. Germline V lookup: CDR1 SGHRS, CDR2 YFSETQ. This CDR3 comprises 16 residues. The CDR3 sequence is CASSLGGSGYTGELFF. In DNA, the CDR3 is TGCGCCAGCAGCTTGGGAGGTTCAGGGTACACCGGGGAGCTGTTTTTT. The whole variable domain, filled in from reference TRBV5-1 and TRBJ2-2, reads KAGVTQTPRYLIKTRGQQVTLSCSPISGHRSVSWYQQTPGQGLQFLFEYFSETQRNKGNFPGRFSGRQFSNSRSEMNVSTLELGDSALYLCASSLGGSGYTGELFFGEGSRLTVL.

The chain links TRBV20-1 to TRBJ1-2, with D perhaps TRBD1 (6 bases). Trimming shortened V by 1 base and J by 8 bases, and 11 bases separated the two germline ends. Germline V gene data show CDR1 as DFQATT and CDR2 as SNEGSKA (reference sequence). This CDR3 region has 12 residues. In nucleotides, the CDR3 is TGCAGTGCTAGAGTCACAGGGATCGGCTACACCTTC. Translation gives CSARVTGIGYTF.

V is TRBV10-2 and J is TRBJ2-4, with D perhaps TRBD2 (5 bases). V was trimmed by 3 bases and J by 0 bases, leaving 15 bases between them. The CDR3 runs to 17 residues. Germline V gene data show CDR1 as WSHSY and CDR2 as SAAADI. The CDR3 reads CASSDPRLFLAKNIQYF. The CDR3 nucleotides are TGCGCCAGCAGTGACCCCCGACTATTTCTAGCCAAAAACATTCAGTACTTC.

The chain carries TRBV20-1 and TRBJ2-1; D is perhaps TRBD2 (6 bases). CDR1 is DFQATT and CDR2 is SNEGSKA in the germline V gene (reference sequence). This CDR3 spans 14 amino acids. Between the trimmed V and J ends, which lost 6 bases and 8 bases, there was a span of 20 bases. The CDR3 DNA reads as TGCAGTGCCCTTTCGGGAGTTACGTACGATGAGCAGTTCTTC. This encodes CSALSGVTYDEQFF.

This clonotype was counted many times. The CDR3 spells CASSWGYGRIGETQYF. The CDR3 DNA reads as TGTGCCAGCAGCTGGGGTTATGGGAGGATTGGGGAGACCCAGTACTTC. V gene TRBV7-2 combines with J gene TRBJ2-5; D is perhaps TRBD2 (6 bases). Trimming removed 4 bases from V and 5 bases from J, with 20 bases in between. Germline V gives CDR1 SGHTA, CDR2 FQGNSA. The CDR3 extends over 16 amino acids.

The chain combines TRBV10-3 with TRBJ1-6, with D unclear. Germline V gene sequence: CDR1 ENHRY, CDR2 SYGVKD. Deletions cut 3 bases from V and 8 bases from J, with 14 bases between. CDR3 length equals 15 residues. The CDR3 coding sequence is TGTGCCATCAGTGACCCCTTTTGGCGTGATTCACCCCTCCACTTT. The encoded protein is CAISDPFWRDSPLHF.